This is a list of T cell receptor beta chains from one sample in a study of blood T cell repertoires in COVID-19. TCRdb's table, derived via immunoSEQ multiplex PCR, lists solely in-frame clones and lacks some. The sample yields 350,000 to 450,000 clones, about nine tenths seen once. Input material: PBMCs or T cells enriched from blood (not recorded which). These receptors all stem from a woman aged 40 to 50 who had been exposed to COVID-19. The CDR3 runs from the conserved cysteine through the conserved F or W. A D gene is named only where the DNA matches it firmly. Where a row states a size, it is once, few, many or the class of an expanded clone; other rows omit it.

j_call: TRBJ2-1
clone_size: once
d_call: NA
v_call: TRBV6-6
cdr3_nt: TGTGCCAGCAGTTACTTTGGGGAGGAACCCTACAATGAGCAGTTCTTC
cdr3_aa: CASSYFGEEPYNEQFF

j_call: TRBJ2-7
clone_size: NA
d_call: NA
v_call: TRBV5-1
cdr3_nt: TGCGCCAGCAGCTCTGGACAGCATCTCGAGCAGTACTTC
cdr3_aa: CASSSGQHLEQYF

j_call: TRBJ2-1
clone_size: NA
d_call: TRBD1
v_call: TRBV7-2
cdr3_nt: TGTGCCAGCAGCTTAGTTGGGACAGGGGGCCAAGCCTACAATGAGCAGTTCTTC
cdr3_aa: CASSLVGTGGQAYNEQFF

j_call: TRBJ1-1
clone_size: NA
d_call: NA
v_call: TRBV12-3/TRBV12-4
cdr3_nt: TGTGCCAGCCAAGAACAGTCGAACACTGAAGCTTTCTTT
cdr3_aa: CASQEQSNTEAFF

j_call: TRBJ1-6
clone_size: NA
d_call: NA
v_call: TRBV2
cdr3_nt: TGTGCCAGCAGTGAGGCCGGAACTACTAATTCACCCCTCCACTTT
cdr3_aa: CASSEAGTTNSPLHF

j_call: TRBJ1-1
clone_size: NA
d_call: NA
v_call: TRBV2
cdr3_nt: TGTGCCAGCAGAGTGAGGACAGTTAACACTGAAGCTTTCTTT
cdr3_aa: CASRVRTVNTEAFF

j_call: TRBJ2-7
clone_size: NA
d_call: NA
v_call: TRBV4-1
cdr3_nt: TGCGCCAGCAGCCAGGAGAGCTCCTACGAGCAGTACTTC
cdr3_aa: CASSQESSYEQYF

j_call: TRBJ1-2
clone_size: NA
d_call: NA
v_call: TRBV21-1
cdr3_nt: TGTGCCAGCAGCAAAGCGTGGGGGCGGGGGTTGGGTGGCTACACCTTC
cdr3_aa: CASSKAWGRGLGGYTF

j_call: TRBJ2-7
clone_size: NA
d_call: TRBD1
v_call: TRBV2
cdr3_nt: TGTGCCGGATCCCGGGACAGGGGAGGCGAGCAGTACTTC
cdr3_aa: CAGSRDRGGEQYF

j_call: TRBJ1-3
clone_size: NA
d_call: TRBD1
v_call: TRBV5-5
cdr3_nt: TGTGCCAGCAGAGTAGCAGGGGGTACTGGAAACACCATATATTTT
cdr3_aa: CASRVAGGTGNTIYF

j_call: TRBJ1-1
clone_size: NA
d_call: TRBD1
v_call: TRBV29-1
cdr3_nt: TGCAGCGTTAGCTTTGGACAGGGAGGGACTGAAGCTTTCTTT
cdr3_aa: CSVSFGQGGTEAFF

j_call: TRBJ2-7
clone_size: NA
d_call: NA
v_call: TRBV19
cdr3_nt: TGTGCCAGTAGCCCCGGGACTTCCACCTACGAGCAGTACTTC
cdr3_aa: CASSPGTSTYEQYF

j_call: TRBJ1-1
clone_size: NA
d_call: NA
v_call: TRBV18
cdr3_nt: TGTGCCAGCTCCTGGGGCGACACTGAAGCTTTCTTT
cdr3_aa: CASSWGDTEAFF

j_call: TRBJ2-7
clone_size: NA
d_call: NA
v_call: TRBV5-1
cdr3_nt: TGCGCCAGCAGCTCCCTGCAGGGATACCACGAGCAGTACTTC
cdr3_aa: CASSSLQGYHEQYF

j_call: TRBJ2-5
clone_size: NA
d_call: NA
v_call: TRBV3-1/TRBV3-2
cdr3_nt: TGTGCCAGCAGCCAAGTCTCGCGGGAAGAGACCCAGTACTTC
cdr3_aa: CASSQVSREETQYF

j_call: TRBJ2-7
clone_size: NA
d_call: NA
v_call: TRBV6-1
cdr3_nt: TGTGCCAGCAGTGAAGCCTACTCATGGGCTCCGACCTACGAGCAGTACTTC
cdr3_aa: CASSEAYSWAPTYEQYF

j_call: TRBJ1-6
clone_size: NA
d_call: NA
v_call: TRBV7-2
cdr3_nt: TGTGCCAGCAGCACCTCAGGGGAGTCTAGGGTTTCACCCCTCCACTTT
cdr3_aa: CASSTSGESRVSPLHF

j_call: TRBJ1-1
clone_size: NA
d_call: NA
v_call: TRBV6-6
cdr3_nt: TGTGCCAGCACCCTCATGGGAGTGCAGAACACTGAAGCTTTCTTT
cdr3_aa: CASTLMGVQNTEAFF

j_call: TRBJ1-4
clone_size: NA
d_call: TRBD1
v_call: TRBV18
cdr3_nt: TGTGCCAGCTCACCGCAGGGGGATCCAACTAATGAAAAACTGTTTTTT
cdr3_aa: CASSPQGDPTNEKLFF

j_call: TRBJ2-1
clone_size: NA
d_call: TRBD2
v_call: TRBV7-2
cdr3_nt: TGTGCCAGCAGTCGGACTAGCGGGGGATCGATTCAGTTCTTC
cdr3_aa: CASSRTSGGSIQFF